This TCR beta chain originates from a study of blood T cell repertoires in COVID-19. The CDR3 spans 17 residues. Trimming left V 1 base short and J 7 bases short, with 20 bases between. CDR1 is SGHVS, CDR2 FQNEAQ, per germline. The repertoire was sequenced with immunoSEQ multiplex PCR; TCRdb's copy has only in-frame clones and lacks some. The sample has under 200,000 clones; approximately 88% are singletons. The receptor was derived from a woman older than 75 with active or convalescent COVID-19. Sequenced material: peripheral blood. The chain couples TRBV7-8 to TRBJ2-1, with D possibly being TRBD2 (5 bases). CDR3 coding DNA: TGTGCCAGCAGCTTAGGGAGTGCAGGACCACTAGGGAATGAGCAGTTCTTC. Translation gives CASSLGSAGPLGNEQFF.